Listed below are T cell receptor beta chains from one sample, sequenced in a study of post-analysis software for immune sequencing data. TCRdb reprocessed the PCR reads with MiXCR, giving one entry per CDR3 protein. Among approximately 690,000 distinct CDR3 sequences listed, 59% were seen once. The sample taken for sequencing was blood. These receptor sequences come from a girl under 10 years old with multiple sclerosis. CDR3s include the opening cysteine and the closing phenylalanine or tryptophan. The order of the fields is clone size, J gene, V gene, D gene, CDR3 DNA, CDR3 protein. A D gene is named only where the DNA matches it firmly. Clone size is shown for a subset of rows, as once, few, many or a class of expanded clone.

>few|TRBJ2-1|TRBV20-1|NA
TGCAGTGCTAGAGACTTAGGGGCCCCCCAGTTCTTC
CSARDLGAPQFF
>few|TRBJ2-1|TRBV25-1|NA
TGTGCCAGCAGTCGCGATACTAACAATGAGCAGTTCTTC
CASSRDTNNEQFF
>NA|TRBJ1-4|TRBV3-1|NA
TGTGCCAGCAGCCCCCGGCTGGATAATGAAAAACTGTTTTTT
CASSPRLDNEKLFF
>NA|TRBJ1-1|TRBV3-1|NA
TGTGCCAGCAGCCAACTACCCCGGACAGTTGAAGCTTTCTTT
CASSQLPRTVEAFF
>few|TRBJ2-1|TRBV7-2|TRBD1
TGTGCCAGCAGCCCCGGGGACAGGGGGAAGCAGTTCTTC
CASSPGDRGKQFF
>once|TRBJ1-4|TRBV5-1|NA
TGCGCCAGCAGTGCTGAAGTACCGAGGGAAAAACTGTTTTTT
CASSAEVPREKLFF
>NA|TRBJ2-3|TRBV20-1|TRBD2
TGCAGTGCAAGGAGCAGCGGGAGGAGAGTAAGAGATACGCAGTATTTT
CSARSSGRRVRDTQYF
>NA|TRBJ1-2|TRBV6-2/TRBV6-3|NA
TGTGCCAGCAGTTGGGACCGTTACTACACCTTC
CASSWDRYYTF
>few|TRBJ2-5|TRBV11-2|NA
TGTGCCAGCAGCTTCAACAGGCATGGGGAGACCCAGTACTTC
CASSFNRHGETQYF
>NA|TRBJ2-1|TRBV11-2|NA
TGTGCCAGCAGCTTGCTCGGAGGCTTGGCGGGATACAATGAGCAGTTCTTC
CASSLLGGLAGYNEQFF
>NA|TRBJ1-2|TRBV20-1|NA
TGCAGTGCTAGAGATTCAGGACGGTCATATGGCTACACCTTC
CSARDSGRSYGYTF
>NA|TRBJ1-2|TRBV12-3/TRBV12-4|NA
TGTGCCAGCAGACCACTAAATACGGGCCGCAAGGTCGACTATGGCTACACCTTC
CASRPLNTGRKVDYGYTF
>NA|TRBJ1-2|TRBV6-6|TRBD1
TGCGCCAGCAGGACAGGGTTGGAGGGCTACACCTTC
CASRTGLEGYTF
>NA|TRBJ1-1|TRBV5-1|NA
TGCGCCAGCCAGATACAGGGCACGCTCAGTGAAGCTTTCTTT
CASQIQGTLSEAFF
>NA|TRBJ2-1|TRBV6-6|NA
TGTGCCAGCAGTTACTCGATAAGTCAACATGAGCAGTTCTTC
CASSYSISQHEQFF
>NA|TRBJ2-6|TRBV2|NA
TGTGCCAGATCCCTCTCGGGGGAAGGAGGGGTCCGGACTTTC
CARSLSGEGGVRTF
>once|TRBJ2-3|TRBV5-1|NA
TGCGCCAGCAGCTTCCGGGGCTTATCTAGCACAGATACGCAGTATTTT
CASSFRGLSSTDTQYF
>few|TRBJ2-1|TRBV27|TRBD1
TGTGCCAGCAGCCAGAACAGGGGCAATGAGCAGTTCTTC
CASSQNRGNEQFF
>NA|TRBJ2-1|TRBV29-1|NA
TGCAGCGGACACAGGGCGAATGAGCAGTTCTTC
CSGHRANEQFF
>NA|TRBJ2-3|TRBV29-1|TRBD1
TGCAGCGTTCGGACAGGGGGGCTCGGGGGAACAGATACGCAGTATTTT
CSVRTGGLGGTDTQYF
>NA|TRBJ2-1|TRBV20-1|NA
TGCAGTGCTAGTCCCAGCGGGCACCTCGGGAATGAGCAGTTCTTC
CSASPSGHLGNEQFF
>NA|TRBJ2-5|TRBV7-3|TRBD2
TGTGCCAGCAGCTTGGCGGGAGGTTATGAGACCCAGTACTTC
CASSLAGGYETQYF
>few|TRBJ2-3|TRBV5-1|NA
TGCGCCAGCCGACCAAGCAGTGGCACAGATACGCAGTATTTT
CASRPSSGTDTQYF
>NA|TRBJ2-3|TRBV7-8|TRBD2
TGTGCCAGCAGCAAAGGGGTCCAAGGACTAGCGGGGGGGTTGAATACGCAGTATTTT
CASSKGVQGLAGGLNTQYF
>NA|TRBJ2-1|TRBV7-9|NA
TGTGCCAGCAGTCGGGAGCAGACATACAATGAGCAGTTCTTC
CASSREQTYNEQFF
>NA|TRBJ2-1|TRBV5-6|TRBD2
TGTGCCAGCAGCTTCCTTCTCCCTAGCGGGGGGGCGAATGAGCAGTTCTTC
CASSFLLPSGGANEQFF
>few|TRBJ2-3|TRBV29-1|TRBD1
TGCAGCGCCGAGGCCGGGACAGGGGGTGTCGCAGGTACGCAGTATTTT
CSAEAGTGGVAGTQYF
>NA|TRBJ1-5|TRBV6-2/TRBV6-3|NA
TGTGCCAGCAGCAGGGAGACAGGTTTCAGGAATCAGCCCCAGCATTTT
CASSRETGFRNQPQHF
>once|TRBJ2-1|TRBV5-1|NA
TGCGCCAGCAGCTTGGGTCTGCAACCGGCCTACAATGAGCAGTTCTTC
CASSLGLQPAYNEQFF
>few|TRBJ2-1|TRBV20-1|NA
TGCAGTGCTAGAGATCCCAAGGCCTCCTCCTACAATGAGCAGTTCTTC
CSARDPKASSYNEQFF
>NA|TRBJ2-3|TRBV5-4|TRBD2
TGTGCCAGCAGCTGGGAACAGACTAGCGGGGGGGTAGATACGCAGTATTTT
CASSWEQTSGGVDTQYF
>NA|TRBJ1-1|TRBV6-6|TRBD1
TGTGCCAGCAGTGCCTGGCGGGACAGCCTTTCCACTGAAGCTTTCTTT
CASSAWRDSLSTEAFF
>NA|TRBJ2-1|TRBV20-1|TRBD2
TGCAATGCCAAGGGACTAGCGGGTGATGAGCAGTTCTTC
CNAKGLAGDEQFF
>NA|TRBJ2-5|TRBV27|TRBD1
TGTGCCAGCAGTTCTATGGACAGGGCCAGGGAGACCCAGTACTTC
CASSSMDRARETQYF
>NA|TRBJ2-1|TRBV5-1|TRBD2
TGCGCCAGCTGCCGACGAGCGGGAGCATACAATGAGCAGTTCTTC
CASCRRAGAYNEQFF
>NA|TRBJ2-5|TRBV4-3|TRBD2
TGCGCCAGCAGCGCACGGCGACTAGCGGGGGGCCAAGAGACCCAGTACTTC
CASSARRLAGGQETQYF
>NA|TRBJ2-5|TRBV27|NA
TGTGCCAGCAGTTTCCTAGTAGGACAGCCCCAAGAGACCCAGTACTTC
CASSFLVGQPQETQYF
>NA|TRBJ2-7|TRBV7-2|NA
TGTGCCAGCAGCGCCTTGACTAGGAACGAGCAGTACTTC
CASSALTRNEQYF
>NA|TRBJ2-3|TRBV5-1|NA
TGCGCCAGCAGCTTGGATGGCGTTCCTAGAGGAAATACGCAGTATTTT
CASSLDGVPRGNTQYF
>NA|TRBJ2-1|TRBV24-1|TRBD1
TGTGCCACCAGTGGAGGGACAGCCAATGAGCAGTTCTTC
CATSGGTANEQFF
>NA|TRBJ2-2|TRBV24-1|TRBD1
TGTGCCACCAGTGATCCCGGGACAGGGTTCCTTGCCGGGGAGCTGTTTTTT
CATSDPGTGFLAGELFF
>NA|TRBJ2-7|TRBV7-9|NA
TGTGCCAGCAGCCCTGGTCGCAGCCAACACGAGCAGTACTTC
CASSPGRSQHEQYF
>few|TRBJ2-1|TRBV6-5|TRBD2
TGTGCCAGCAGTTACTCCGCTAGCGGGAGGGCCGGTGAGCAGTTCTTC
CASSYSASGRAGEQFF
>NA|TRBJ2-5|TRBV30|NA
TGTGCCTGGAACAGCGGACAAGAGACCCAGTACTTC
CAWNSGQETQYF
>NA|TRBJ2-5|TRBV29-1|NA
TGCAGCGTTGTGTGGCCCCTCGGGGGAGAGACCCAGTACTTC
CSVVWPLGGETQYF